A selection of T cell receptor beta chains follows, all from one sample in a study of spatial heterogeneity in lung cancer. TCRdb recomputed calls from the 5' RACE reads with MiXCR, one row per CDR3 protein. The repertoire holds 25,000 to 30,000 distinct CDR3 sequences, with approximately 6% as singletons. Sequenced material: PBMCs, taken at follow-up. Receptor source: a male donor with early-stage non-small cell lung cancer. The CDR3 runs from the conserved cysteine through the conserved F or W.

v_call	j_call	cdr3_aa
TRBV6-5	TRBJ2-5	CASSYLEQETQYF
TRBV2	TRBJ2-3	CASSNGLAGGADTQYF
TRBV6-2/TRBV6-3	TRBJ2-1	CASRPGSGSLSSYNEQFF
TRBV6-2/TRBV6-3	TRBJ1-5	CASSYNRGGQPQHF
TRBV3-1	TRBJ2-1	CASSLTAGGEQFF
TRBV7-8	TRBJ1-1	CASGEGEYTEAFF
TRBV6-5	TRBJ1-6	CASTKTGMNSPLHF
TRBV27	TRBJ1-5	CASSLTGVAQPQHF
TRBV24-1	TRBJ2-1	CATSDSSRGSSYNEQFF
TRBV12-3/TRBV12-4	TRBJ1-6	CASSRDSLSPLHF
TRBV9	TRBJ1-2	CASSAGEAGAYGYTF
TRBV20-1	TRBJ1-1	CVPGQGFNTEAFF
TRBV5-6	TRBJ1-1	CASSLATGVGKAFF
TRBV10-3	TRBJ2-3	CATRGETANTDTQYF
TRBV19	TRBJ2-5	CASIPSTSQQETQYF
TRBV10-2	TRBJ2-1	CASSESLTSGSKQFF
TRBV19	TRBJ1-4	CASSSSTAGTNEKLFF
TRBV12-3/TRBV12-4	TRBJ1-2	CASSSRTLYGYTF
TRBV20-1	TRBJ2-4	CSARGGQGIIKNIQYF
TRBV5-1	TRBJ2-2	CASSPQGSGELFF
TRBV5-6	TRBJ2-1	CASSPGLAGGFEQFF
TRBV11-1	TRBJ2-3	CASSGAGGTDTQYF
TRBV2	TRBJ2-7	CASSTLEIAIWGSGSSYEQYF
TRBV12-3/TRBV12-4	TRBJ2-1	CASSFTGGPWNEQFF
TRBV4-3	TRBJ1-4	CASSNPGANEKLFF
TRBV7-2	TRBJ1-5	CASSSGAGQPQHF
TRBV4-1	TRBJ2-1	CASSFRTSLGEQFF
TRBV15	TRBJ1-5	CATSRDPQQPQHF
TRBV14	TRBJ1-2	CASSRTANYGYTF
TRBV20-1	TRBJ2-1	CSARDLRGAREQFF
TRBV28	TRBJ1-5	CASRSFAGNQPQHF
TRBV2	TRBJ2-1	CASSLQGPSSYNEQFF
TRBV28	TRBJ2-1	CASSFGTGQFF
TRBV12-3/TRBV12-4	TRBJ1-3	CASSFGQGRNTIYF
TRBV5-4	TRBJ2-3	CASSLVGRSATDTQYF
TRBV5-1	TRBJ2-5	CASSLGSREMEETQYF
TRBV5-1	TRBJ2-1	CASSLAGVYNEQFF
TRBV19	TRBJ2-5	CASREGRVETQYF
TRBV5-1	TRBJ1-1	CASSLEGGPEAFF
TRBV4-2	TRBJ1-4	CASSQDPRGRDNEKLFF
TRBV6-2/TRBV6-3	TRBJ1-1	CASRANREGAEAFF
TRBV24-1	TRBJ2-2	CATSDPTVNTGELFF
TRBV7-2	TRBJ1-6	CASRRQGGNSPLHF
TRBV27	TRBJ1-5	CASSSLPNQPQHF
TRBV24-1	TRBJ1-5	CATTSTGEGNQPQHF
TRBV6-6	TRBJ2-3	CASSYPGTPGSQYF
TRBV6-2/TRBV6-3	TRBJ2-3	CASSNSGLEFGTQYF
TRBV25-1	TRBJ2-1	CASSGFEGSLF
TRBV5-1	TRBJ1-1	CASSLLGHRNTEAFF
TRBV30	TRBJ2-3	CAWSTASDTQYF
TRBV7-2	TRBJ1-5	CASSSHRGRGLNSNQPQHF
TRBV20-1	TRBJ1-3	CSARDPFSGNTIYF
TRBV27	TRBJ1-5	CASSNRGLGNQPQHF